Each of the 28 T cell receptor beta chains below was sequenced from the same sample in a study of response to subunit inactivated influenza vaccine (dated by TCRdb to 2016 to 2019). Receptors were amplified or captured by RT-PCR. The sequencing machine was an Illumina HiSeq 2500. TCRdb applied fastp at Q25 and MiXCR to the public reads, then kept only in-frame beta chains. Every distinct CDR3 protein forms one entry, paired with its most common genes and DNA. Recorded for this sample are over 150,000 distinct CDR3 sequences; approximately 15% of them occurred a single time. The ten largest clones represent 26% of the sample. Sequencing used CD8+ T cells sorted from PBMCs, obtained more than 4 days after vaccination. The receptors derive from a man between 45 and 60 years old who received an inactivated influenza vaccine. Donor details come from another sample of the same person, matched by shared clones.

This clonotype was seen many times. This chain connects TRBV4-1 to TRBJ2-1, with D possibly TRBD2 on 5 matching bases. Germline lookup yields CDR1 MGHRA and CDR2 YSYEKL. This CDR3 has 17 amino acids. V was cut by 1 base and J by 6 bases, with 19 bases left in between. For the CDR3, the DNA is TGCGCCAGCAGCCAAGTAGGAGGTGGTCTTGAGGCCAATGAGCAGTTCTTC. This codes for CASSQVGGGLEANEQFF.

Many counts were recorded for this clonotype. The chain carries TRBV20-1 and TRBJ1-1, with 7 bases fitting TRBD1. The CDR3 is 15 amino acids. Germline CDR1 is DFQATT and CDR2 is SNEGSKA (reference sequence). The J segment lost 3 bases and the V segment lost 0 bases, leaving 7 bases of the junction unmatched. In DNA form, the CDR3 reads TGCAGTGCTAGAGATCAAAGCAGGGGGGACACTGAAGCTTTCTTT. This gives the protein CSARDQSRGDTEAFF.

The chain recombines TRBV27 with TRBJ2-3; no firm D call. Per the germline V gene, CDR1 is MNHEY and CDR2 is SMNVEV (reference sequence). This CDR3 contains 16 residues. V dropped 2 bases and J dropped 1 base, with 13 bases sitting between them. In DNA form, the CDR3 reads TGTGCCAGCAGTTTAATCGCTTTTGCGCGCACAGATACGCAGTATTTT. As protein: CASSLIAFARTDTQYF.

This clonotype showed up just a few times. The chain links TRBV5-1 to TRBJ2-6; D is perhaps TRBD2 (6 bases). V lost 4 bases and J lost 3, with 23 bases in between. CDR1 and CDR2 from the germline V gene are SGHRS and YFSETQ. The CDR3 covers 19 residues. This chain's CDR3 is CASSASPGVMGSGANVLTF. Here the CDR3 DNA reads TGCGCCAGCAGCGCTAGTCCGGGGGTCATGGGAAGTGGGGCCAACGTCCTGACTTTC.

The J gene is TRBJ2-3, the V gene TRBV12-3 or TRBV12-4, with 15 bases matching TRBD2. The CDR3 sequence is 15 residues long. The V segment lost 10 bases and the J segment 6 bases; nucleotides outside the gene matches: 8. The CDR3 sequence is CAIPTGTSGRDTQYF. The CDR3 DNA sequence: TGTGCCATTCCAACCGGGACTAGCGGGAGGGATACGCAGTATTTT.

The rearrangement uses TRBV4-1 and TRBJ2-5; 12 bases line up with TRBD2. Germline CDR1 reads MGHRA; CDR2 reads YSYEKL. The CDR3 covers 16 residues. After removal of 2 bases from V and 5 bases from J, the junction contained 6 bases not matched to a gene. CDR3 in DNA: TGCGCCAGCAGCCAACTAGCGGGGGGGAATCGGGAGACCCAGTACTTC. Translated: CASSQLAGGNRETQYF.

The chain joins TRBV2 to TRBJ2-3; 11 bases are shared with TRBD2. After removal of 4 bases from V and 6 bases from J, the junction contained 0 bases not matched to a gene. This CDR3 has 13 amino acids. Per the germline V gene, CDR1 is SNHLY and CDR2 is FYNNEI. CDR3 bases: TGTGCCAGCAGTGGACTAGCGGGGGATACGCAGTATTTT. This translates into CASSGLAGDTQYF.

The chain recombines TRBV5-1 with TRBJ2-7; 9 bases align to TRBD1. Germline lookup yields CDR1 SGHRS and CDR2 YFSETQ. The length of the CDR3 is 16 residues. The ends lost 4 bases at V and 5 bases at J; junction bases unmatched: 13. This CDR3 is CASSTYTGTGSDEQYF. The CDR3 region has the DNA TGCGCCAGCAGCACGTATACCGGGACAGGGTCTGACGAGCAGTACTTC.

The CDR3 sequence: CASSLRAAYNEQFF. As DNA, the CDR3 is TGTGCCAGCAGTTTACGGGCCGCTTACAATGAGCAGTTCTTC. This chain connects TRBV27 to TRBJ2-1, with D uncertain. The CDR3 length is 14 residues. CDR1 and CDR2 from the germline V gene are MNHEY and SMNVEV (reference sequence). V was cut by 2 bases and J by 4 bases, with 9 bases left in between.

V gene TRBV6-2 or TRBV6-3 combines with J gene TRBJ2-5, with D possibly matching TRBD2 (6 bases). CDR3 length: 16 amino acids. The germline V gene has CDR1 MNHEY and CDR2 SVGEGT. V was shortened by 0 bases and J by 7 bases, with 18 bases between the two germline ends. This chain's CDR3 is CASSYSIISGEATQYF. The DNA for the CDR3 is TGTGCCAGCAGTTACTCGATTATCTCTGGGGAGGCGACCCAGTACTTC.

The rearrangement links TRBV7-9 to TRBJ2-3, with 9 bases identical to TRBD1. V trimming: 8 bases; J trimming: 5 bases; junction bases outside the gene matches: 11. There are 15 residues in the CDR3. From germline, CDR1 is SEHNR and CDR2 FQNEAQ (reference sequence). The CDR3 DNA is TGTGCCAGCTCTGGGGAACAGGGGGCAGGAGATACGCAGTATTTT. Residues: CASSGEQGAGDTQYF.

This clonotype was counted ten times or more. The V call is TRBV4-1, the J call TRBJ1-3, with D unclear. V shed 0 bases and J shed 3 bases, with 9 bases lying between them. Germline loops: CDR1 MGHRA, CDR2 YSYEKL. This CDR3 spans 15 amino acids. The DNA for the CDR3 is TGCGCCAGCAGCCAAGATCGCGGAGGTGGAAACACCATATATTTT. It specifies CASSQDRGGGNTIYF.

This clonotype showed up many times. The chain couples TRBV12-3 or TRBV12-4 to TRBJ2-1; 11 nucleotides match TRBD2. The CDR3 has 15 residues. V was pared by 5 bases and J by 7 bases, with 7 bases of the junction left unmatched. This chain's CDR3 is CASSDTSGSANEQFF. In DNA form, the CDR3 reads TGTGCCAGCAGTGATACTAGCGGGAGTGCGAATGAGCAGTTCTTC.

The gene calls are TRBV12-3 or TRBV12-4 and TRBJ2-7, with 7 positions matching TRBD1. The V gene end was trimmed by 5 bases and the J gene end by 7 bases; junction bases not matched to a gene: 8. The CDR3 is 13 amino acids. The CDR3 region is CASSLDRVEEQYF. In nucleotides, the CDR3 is TGTGCCAGCAGTCTAGACAGGGTAGAAGAGCAGTACTTC.

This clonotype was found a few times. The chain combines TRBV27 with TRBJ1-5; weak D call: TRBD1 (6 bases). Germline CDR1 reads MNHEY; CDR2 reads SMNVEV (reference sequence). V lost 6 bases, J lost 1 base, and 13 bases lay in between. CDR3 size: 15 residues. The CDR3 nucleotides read TGTGCCAGCAGCCACGGACAGCTGAGCAATCAGCCCCAGCATTTT. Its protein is CASSHGQLSNQPQHF.

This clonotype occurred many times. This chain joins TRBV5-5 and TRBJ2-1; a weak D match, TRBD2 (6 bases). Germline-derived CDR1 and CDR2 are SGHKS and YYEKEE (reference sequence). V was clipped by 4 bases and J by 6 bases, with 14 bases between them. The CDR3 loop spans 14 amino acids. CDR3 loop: CASSQPAGRNEQFF. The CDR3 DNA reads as TGTGCCAGCAGCCAGCCGGCGGGGCGCAATGAGCAGTTCTTC.

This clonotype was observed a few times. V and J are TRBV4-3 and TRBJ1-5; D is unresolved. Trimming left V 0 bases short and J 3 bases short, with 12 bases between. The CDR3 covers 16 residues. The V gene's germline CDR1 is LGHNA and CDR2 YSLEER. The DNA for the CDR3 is TGCGCCAGCAGCCAAGATTTGGAACAGTTCAATCAGCCCCAGCATTTT. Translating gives CASSQDLEQFNQPQHF.

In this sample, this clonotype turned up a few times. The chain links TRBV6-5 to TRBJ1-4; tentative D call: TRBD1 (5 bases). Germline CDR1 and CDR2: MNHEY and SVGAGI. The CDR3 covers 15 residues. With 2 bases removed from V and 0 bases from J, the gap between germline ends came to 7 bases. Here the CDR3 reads CASSYEGATNEKLFF. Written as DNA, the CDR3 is TGTGCCAGCAGTTACGAAGGGGCAACTAATGAAAAACTGTTTTTT.

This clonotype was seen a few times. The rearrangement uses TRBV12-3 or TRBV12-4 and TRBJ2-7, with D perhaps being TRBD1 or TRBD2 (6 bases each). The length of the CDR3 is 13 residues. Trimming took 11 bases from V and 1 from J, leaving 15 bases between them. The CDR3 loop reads CASVGGSSYEQYF. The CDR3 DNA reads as TGTGCCTCCGTGGGGGGCAGTTCCTACGAGCAGTACTTC.

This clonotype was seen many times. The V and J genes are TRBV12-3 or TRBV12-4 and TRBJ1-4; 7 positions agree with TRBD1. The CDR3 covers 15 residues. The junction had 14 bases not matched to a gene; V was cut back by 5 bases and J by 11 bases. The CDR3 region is CASSPGQEFHRKLFF. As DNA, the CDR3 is TGTGCCAGCAGTCCCGGACAGGAATTTCATAGGAAACTGTTTTTT.

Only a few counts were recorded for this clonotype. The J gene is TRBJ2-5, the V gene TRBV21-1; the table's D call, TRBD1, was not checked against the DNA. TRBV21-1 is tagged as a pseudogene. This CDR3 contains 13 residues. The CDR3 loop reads CASSTGFPETQYF. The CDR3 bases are TGTGCCAGCAGCACCGGGTTTCCGGAGACCCAGTACTTC.

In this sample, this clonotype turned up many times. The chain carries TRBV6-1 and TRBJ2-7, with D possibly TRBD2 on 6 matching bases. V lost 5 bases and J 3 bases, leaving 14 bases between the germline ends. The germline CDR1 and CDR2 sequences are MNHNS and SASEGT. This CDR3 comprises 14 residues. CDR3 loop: CASSRGGAGYEQYF. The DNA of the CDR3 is TGTGCCAGCAGTCGCGGAGGGGCGGGCTACGAGCAGTACTTC.

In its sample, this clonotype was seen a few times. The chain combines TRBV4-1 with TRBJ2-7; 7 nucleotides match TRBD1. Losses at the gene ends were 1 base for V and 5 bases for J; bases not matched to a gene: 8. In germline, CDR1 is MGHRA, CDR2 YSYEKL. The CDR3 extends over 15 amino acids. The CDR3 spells CASSQAPGTEDEQYF. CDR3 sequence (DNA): TGCGCCAGCAGCCAAGCACCAGGGACAGAAGACGAGCAGTACTTC.

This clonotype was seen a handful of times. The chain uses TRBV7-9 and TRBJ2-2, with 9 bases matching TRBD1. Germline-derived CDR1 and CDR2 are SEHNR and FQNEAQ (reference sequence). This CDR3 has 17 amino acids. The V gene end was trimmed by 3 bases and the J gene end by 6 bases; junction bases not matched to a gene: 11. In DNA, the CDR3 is TGTGCCAGCAGCTTGCCCACCGGGACAGGGAAGGCCGGGGAGCTGTTTTTT. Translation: CASSLPTGTGKAGELFF.

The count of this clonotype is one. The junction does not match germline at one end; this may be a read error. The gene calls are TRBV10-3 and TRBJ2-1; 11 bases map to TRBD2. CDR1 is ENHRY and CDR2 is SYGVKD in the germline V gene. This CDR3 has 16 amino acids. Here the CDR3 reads CAFSKKLAGEGNEQFF. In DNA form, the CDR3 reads TGTGCCTTCAGCAAGAAACTAGCGGGAGAGGGGAATGAGCAGTTCTTC.

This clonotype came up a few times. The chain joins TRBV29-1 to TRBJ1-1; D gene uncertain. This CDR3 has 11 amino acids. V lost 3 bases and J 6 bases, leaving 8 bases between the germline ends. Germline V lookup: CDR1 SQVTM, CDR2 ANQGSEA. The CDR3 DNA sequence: TGCAGCGTTGAGACGATCCCTGAAGCTTTCTTT. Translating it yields CSVETIPEAFF.

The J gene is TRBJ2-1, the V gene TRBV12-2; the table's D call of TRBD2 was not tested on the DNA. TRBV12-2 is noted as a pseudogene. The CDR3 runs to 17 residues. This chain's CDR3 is CASRLRTSGESYNEQFF. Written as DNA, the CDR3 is TGTGCAAGTCGCTTAAGGACTAGCGGAGAATCCTACAATGAGCAGTTCTTC.

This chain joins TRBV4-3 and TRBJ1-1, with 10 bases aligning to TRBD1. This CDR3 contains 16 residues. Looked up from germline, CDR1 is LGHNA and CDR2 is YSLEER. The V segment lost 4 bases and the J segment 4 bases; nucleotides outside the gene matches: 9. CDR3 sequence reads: CASSPGTGDRITEAFF. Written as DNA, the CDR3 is TGCGCCAGCAGCCCCGGGACAGGGGATCGTATCACTGAAGCTTTCTTT.